These T cell receptor beta chains were read from a single sample in a study of Tregs in tolerant kidney transplant recipients. The table came from immunoSEQ multiplex PCR; TCRdb's copy has only in-frame clones and leaves some out. The sample has under 50,000 clones; about 90% are singletons. The source material was Tregs from blood. The receptor source for this set is a human donor in good health. CDR3s include the opening cysteine and the closing phenylalanine or tryptophan. The order of the fields is V gene, clone size, J gene, D gene, CDR3 protein. D genes are given only for firm matches. The size entry is marked missing in some rows and otherwise reads once, few, many or a size class.

>TRBV10-3|-|-|TRBD2
CAISELAGVSYEQYF
>TRBV6-5|-|TRBJ2-1|-
CASSYSGARAANEQFF
>TRBV7-9|-|TRBJ2-7|-
CASSLGLLSYEQYF
>TRBV9|once|TRBJ2-3|TRBD2
CASSVGRGASTDTQYF
>TRBV29-1|-|TRBJ2-1|TRBD2
CSVPSGGSYNEQFF
>TRBV29-1|-|TRBJ1-2|-
CSVGTGNYGYTF
>TRBV5-1|-|TRBJ1-1|TRBD1
CASSPRDRASEAFF
>TRBV7-8|-|-|TRBD2
CASSDPGRGSYEQYF
>TRBV6-6|-|TRBJ2-7|-
CASSYRQGAYEQYF
>TRBV10-1|-|TRBJ1-5|-
CASSARGVGQPQHF
>TRBV6-1|-|TRBJ2-5|TRBD2
CASSGRAGETQYF
>TRBV5-1|-|TRBJ2-1|TRBD2
CASSLAATSGSKAEQFF
>TRBV5-4|-|TRBJ2-7|TRBD2
CASSLVVTSGTYEQYF
>TRBV9|-|TRBJ1-2|-
CASSVGGGRYGYTF
>TRBV5-1|-|TRBJ1-1|-
CASSWQGSMGTEAFF
>TRBV5-1|once|TRBJ1-1|-
CASSLVLGGATEAFF
>TRBV15|-|TRBJ1-5|-
CATSRVGSPNQPQHF
>TRBV2|-|-|-
CASSLRVLGDVSYEQYF
>TRBV15|-|TRBJ1-6|-
CATSRATGLNSPLHF
>TRBV7-9|-|TRBJ2-5|TRBD2
CASSALWGLAEETQYF
>TRBV7-9|-|TRBJ2-2|-
CASSLTPRGRAVTGELFF
>TRBV5-1|-|TRBJ2-7|-
CASSGGWHEQYF
>TRBV7-8|-|TRBJ1-6|TRBD1
CASSGWTGPRTYNSPLHF
>TRBV10-1|-|TRBJ2-1|TRBD2
CASSASGYNEQFF
>TRBV5-1|-|TRBJ2-3|TRBD2
CASSFLAVISTDTQYF
>TRBV5-6|once|TRBJ2-5|-
CASSLGGTETQYF
>TRBV5-1|-|TRBJ1-1|-
CASRLLTNTEAFF
>TRBV5-1|-|TRBJ2-1|-
CASSPYGVGFYNEQFF
>TRBV6-5|once|TRBJ1-2|TRBD1
CASSPGTVYGYTF
>TRBV5-5|few|TRBJ1-3|-
CASSFGDSGNTIYF
>TRBV6-5|few|TRBJ1-6|TRBD1
CASRAGTVPLSLHF
>TRBV30|-|TRBJ1-3|-
CAQGGGLGNTIYF
>TRBV2|-|TRBJ1-1|-
CASSEGRSNTEAFF
>TRBV30|-|TRBJ2-7|-
CAGTVVAGEAHEQYF
>TRBV19|-|TRBJ1-3|-
CASSIRGALGNTIYF
>TRBV5-1|-|TRBJ2-2|-
CASSLSVGGPYGELFF
>TRBV5-4|-|TRBJ1-4|-
CASSPNTATNEKLFF
>TRBV5-1|-|TRBJ1-2|-
CASRGGLGGYTF
>TRBV18|-|TRBJ1-1|-
CASSPVGRANTEAFF
>TRBV7-6|-|TRBJ2-6|-
CASSFQGVSGANVLTF
>TRBV21-1|-|TRBJ1-1|-
CASRPREGTEAFF